This T cell receptor (beta chain) was found in a study of graft-versus-host responses after intestinal transplantation. Study as a whole: All recipients got anti-thymocyte globulin induction, then tacrolimus and steroids for approximately 3 years. Findings and limits, study-wide: Researchers found peak circulating GvH clone levels linked to early post-transplant HvG declines. Recipient-marrow GvH clones were detected, some having first appeared in ileum or blood.

This clone was found once. Antigen: not known. V lost 0 bases and J lost 2, with 9 bases in between. The CDR3 is 14 amino acids. The germline gives CDR1 SGHNT, CDR2 YYREEE (reference sequence). Using immunoSEQ multiplex PCR, the repertoire was profiled, and TCRdb retains in-frame clones only, with some absent. The sample has about 130,000 clones, around 90% seen once. J is TRBJ2-7 and V is TRBV5-4; D may match TRBD1 or TRBD2 (6 bases each). The starting material was unstimulated CD4+ T cells sorted from spleen or lymph node cells, obtained before intestinal transplant. This TCR came from a human donor who received an intestinal transplant. This CDR3 is CASSLAGGTYEQYF. For the CDR3, the DNA is TGTGCCAGCAGCTTGGCCGGGGGCACCTACGAGCAGTACTTC.